Below are 2 T cell receptor beta chains sequenced from a single sample in a study of neoadjuvant nivolumab and ipilimumab in lung cancer. Sequenced by immunoSEQ multiplex PCR; TCRdb stores in-frame clones only, minus some. The profile shows 13,000 or so clones, approximately 94% of them singletons. Sequenced here: peripheral blood, sampled after neoadjuvant nivolumab, alone or with ipilimumab, at or shortly before surgery. Receptor source: an adult with non-small cell lung cancer.

The V call is TRBV2, the J call TRBJ2-7; the D gene is possibly TRBD2 (6 bases). The ends were cut back, 6 bases at V and 0 bases at J, with 18 bases in the middle. Looked up from germline, CDR1 is SNHLY and CDR2 is FYNNEI. The CDR3 loop spans 16 amino acids. The CDR3 sequence is CASRMVGGTVSYEQYF. The CDR3 DNA sequence: TGTGCCAGCAGGATGGTTGGGGGGACCGTCTCCTACGAGCAGTACTTC.

The chain couples TRBV5-1 to TRBJ2-7; D not certain. Germline V gene sequence: CDR1 SGHRS, CDR2 YFSETQ. V lost 4 bases and J lost 1, with 12 bases in between. CDR3 length: 14 residues. The CDR3 sequence is CASSVSPDSYEQYF. In DNA, the CDR3 is TGCGCCAGCAGCGTTAGCCCGGATTCCTACGAGCAGTACTTC.